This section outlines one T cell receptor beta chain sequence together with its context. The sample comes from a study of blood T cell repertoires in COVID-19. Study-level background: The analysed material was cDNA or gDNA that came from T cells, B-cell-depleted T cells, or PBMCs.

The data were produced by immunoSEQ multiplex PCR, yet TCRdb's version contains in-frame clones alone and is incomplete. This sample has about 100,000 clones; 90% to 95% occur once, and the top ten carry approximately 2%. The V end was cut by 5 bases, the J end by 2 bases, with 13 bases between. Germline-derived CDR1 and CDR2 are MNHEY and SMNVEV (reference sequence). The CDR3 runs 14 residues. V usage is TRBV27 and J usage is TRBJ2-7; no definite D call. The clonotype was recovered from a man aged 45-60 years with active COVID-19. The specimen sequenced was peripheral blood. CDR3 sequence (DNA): TGTGCCAGCAGTCCTAGTGGCGGAGCCTACGAGCAGTACTTC. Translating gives CASSPSGGAYEQYF.